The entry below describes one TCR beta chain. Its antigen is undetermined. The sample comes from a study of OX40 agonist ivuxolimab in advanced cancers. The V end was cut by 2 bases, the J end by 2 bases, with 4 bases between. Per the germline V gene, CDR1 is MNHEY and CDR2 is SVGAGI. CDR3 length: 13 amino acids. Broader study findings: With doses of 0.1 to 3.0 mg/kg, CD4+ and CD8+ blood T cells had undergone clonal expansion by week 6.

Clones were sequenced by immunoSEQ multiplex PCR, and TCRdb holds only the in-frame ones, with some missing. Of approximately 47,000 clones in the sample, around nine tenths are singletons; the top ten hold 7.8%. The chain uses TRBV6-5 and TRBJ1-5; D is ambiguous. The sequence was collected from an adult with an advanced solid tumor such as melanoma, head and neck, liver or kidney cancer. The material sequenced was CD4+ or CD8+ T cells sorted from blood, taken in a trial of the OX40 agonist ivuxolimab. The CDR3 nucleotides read TGTGCCAGCAGTTACGATGGCAATCAGCCCCAGCATTTT. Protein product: CASSYDGNQPQHF.